This T cell receptor (beta chain) was found in a study of beta chain features in type 1 diabetes. Every bit of the isolated RNA underwent reverse transcription, so sequencing read expressed TCRB transcripts. Here immunoSEQ multiplex PCR was the method, and the copy in TCRdb shows in-frame clones only, minus some. The table has roughly 700,000 clones, around 15% seen once. Germline lookup yields CDR1 SEHNR and CDR2 FQNEAQ (reference sequence). V was pared by 5 bases and J by 1 base, with 14 bases between. CDR3 length: 15 residues. This clone was observed a few times. Its target is not known. Study-level points and caveats: Across all four CD4+ subsets, people with type 1 diabetes showed modestly shorter TCRB CDR3s. Within the patient group, naive, central memory and Treg TCRB repertoires appeared more similar to each other than within healthy donors. Patients with type 1 diabetes showed fewer VDJ junction insertions and more deletions.

Sequencing was done on a sample of naive CD4+ T cells from blood. The TCR comes from a man between 18 and 35 years old with type 1 diabetes. J is TRBJ2-5 and V is TRBV7-9, with D unresolved. This CDR3 is CASSPRPVSQETQYF. The CDR3 DNA follows: TGTGCCAGCAGCCCCCGACCGGTCAGCCAAGAGACCCAGTACTTC.